Listed below are T cell receptor beta chains from one sample, sequenced in a study of vaccination effects on CD4 cells after COVID-19. The protocol was immunoSEQ multiplex PCR, while the TCRdb copy is restricted to in-frame clones and leaves out a portion. Seen here are tens of thousands of clones, roughly 77% observed once, and the top ten hold roughly 15%. Which antigens these TCRs recognize remains unknown. Sequencing was performed on CD4+ T cells from PBMCs cultured with HCoV-229E spike peptides, taken after COVID-19 vaccination. The receptors stem from a human donor who received a COVID-19 vaccine. The CDR3 runs from the conserved cysteine through the conserved F or W. A D gene is named only where the DNA matches it firmly. Clone size is given for some rows only: seen once, a few or many times, or a class if the clone is expanded.

>TRBJ2-2|TRBV5-1|NA|NA
CASSLSGTPNTGELFF
TGCGCCAGCAGCTTGTCAGGGACACCGAACACCGGGGAGCTGTTTTTT
>TRBJ2-7|TRBV19|TRBD2|NA
CASTSGLAGTYEQYF
TGTGCCAGTACCTCGGGACTAGCGGGAACCTACGAGCAGTACTTC
>TRBJ2-1|TRBV18|NA|NA
CASSPGGYNEQFF
TGTGCCAGCTCACCCGGGGGCTACAATGAGCAGTTCTTC
>TRBJ2-7|TRBV5-4|NA|NA
CASSPGEVWGEQYF
TGTGCCAGCAGCCCAGGGGAAGTCTGGGGCGAGCAGTACTTC
>TRBJ1-1|TRBV28|NA|NA
CASSIPGRVEAFF
TGTGCCAGCAGTATCCCAGGGAGGGTTGAAGCTTTCTTT
>TRBJ2-7|TRBV7-2|TRBD1|NA
CASSPRTGGAEQYF
TGTGCCAGCAGCCCGCGGACAGGGGGCGCCGAGCAGTACTTC
>TRBJ2-3|TRBV3-1/TRBV3-2|NA|NA
CASSQDSQFTDTQYF
TGTGCCAGCAGCCAAGATTCGCAGTTCACAGATACGCAGTATTTT
>TRBJ2-1|TRBV19|TRBD2|NA
CASTSGTTEYNEQFF
TGTGCCAGTACCTCAGGGACTACAGAATACAATGAGCAGTTCTTC
>TRBJ2-5|TRBV6-5|TRBD2|NA
CASSYVGLAGEETQYF
TGTGCCAGCAGTTACGTGGGACTAGCGGGAGAAGAGACCCAGTACTTC
>TRBJ2-5|TRBV6-2/TRBV6-3|NA|NA
CASSYSTNQETQYF
TGTGCCAGCAGTTACTCCACTAACCAGGAGACCCAGTACTTC
>TRBJ2-7|TRBV28|NA|once
CASSPPGSFAYEQYF
TGTGCCAGCAGTCCCCCAGGCTCCTTCGCCTACGAGCAGTACTTC
>TRBJ2-7|TRBV12-5|NA|NA
CASQPDSVYEQYF
TGTGCTAGTCAACCGGACTCCGTCTACGAGCAGTACTTC
>TRBJ1-5|TRBV5-1|TRBD1|NA
CASSLGQGGNQPQHF
TGCGCCAGCAGCTTGGGACAGGGGGGCAATCAGCCCCAGCATTTT
>TRBJ1-2|TRBV7-2|TRBD1|NA
CASSLGDRGLGYTF
TGTGCCAGCAGCTTAGGAGACAGGGGGCTCGGCTACACCTTC
>TRBJ1-4|TRBV30|TRBD1|NA
CAWSLFGAGGQEKLFF
TGTGCCTGGAGTCTGTTTGGGGCAGGGGGCCAGGAAAAACTGTTTTTT
>TRBJ2-5|TRBV7-9|NA|NA
CASSLSTPGETQYF
TGTGCCAGCAGCTTAAGTACGCCAGGGGAGACCCAGTACTTC
>TRBJ2-5|TRBV10-3|TRBD1|NA
CAISDESSGAGGRETQYF
TGTGCCATCAGTGATGAATCGTCAGGGGCAGGGGGTCGGGAGACCCAGTACTTC
>TRBJ1-4|TRBV2|NA|few
CASSAGPLEKLFF
TGTGCCAGCAGTGCTGGTCCACTTGAAAAACTGTTTTTT
>TRBJ2-7|TRBV24-1|TRBD1|NA
CATSDPTGNEQYF
TGTGCCACCAGTGACCCGACAGGGAACGAGCAGTACTTC
>TRBJ1-2|TRBV6-5|NA|NA
CASSYNRANGDGYTF
TGTGCCAGCAGTTACAACAGGGCGAATGGGGATGGCTACACCTTC
>TRBJ2-3|TRBV5-5|NA|NA
CASSLGGSDTQYF
TGTGCCAGCAGCTTGGGGGGGTCAGATACGCAGTATTTT
>TRBJ1-3|TRBV6-5|NA|NA
CASRGYSGNTIYF
TGTGCCAGCAGGGGGTACTCTGGAAACACCATATATTTT
>TRBJ1-1|TRBV6-5|NA|NA
CASGGRWTNTEAFF
TGTGCCAGTGGAGGAAGGTGGACGAACACTGAAGCTTTCTTT
>TRBJ2-1|TRBV12-5|NA|NA
CASGLVRVEGPTYNEQFF
TGTGCTAGTGGTTTGGTACGGGTGGAGGGCCCAACCTACAATGAGCAGTTCTTC
>TRBJ1-2|TRBV6-5|NA|NA
CASRRTLTGYGYTF
TGTGCCAGCAGACGTACACTGACTGGCTATGGCTACACCTTC
>TRBJ1-2|TRBV5-6|TRBD1|NA
CASSPRDRVWRGYTF
TGTGCCAGCAGCCCGAGGGACAGGGTTTGGCGGGGCTACACCTTC
>TRBJ2-1|TRBV6-4|TRBD2|NA
CASSGSGGASNEQFF
TGTGCCAGCAGTGGGAGCGGGGGGGCCTCAAATGAGCAGTTCTTC
>TRBJ2-3|TRBV19|TRBD2|NA
CASGSGFARDTQYF
TGTGCCAGTGGTAGCGGGTTCGCGCGGGATACGCAGTATTTT
>TRBJ2-2|TRBV2|NA|NA
CASSEGGYTKNTGELFF
TGTGCCAGCAGTGAAGGGGGGTATACGAAGAACACCGGGGAGCTGTTTTTT
>TRBJ2-1|TRBV5-1|TRBD1|few
CASSLYPGQGQNEQFF
TGCGCCAGCAGCTTGTACCCGGGACAGGGACAGAATGAGCAGTTCTTC
>TRBJ2-4|TRBV6-1|NA|NA
CASSVRQAPTLAKNIQYF
TGTGCCAGCAGTGTTCGGCAGGCTCCGACTTTAGCCAAAAACATTCAGTACTTC
>TRBJ1-1|TRBV10-3|NA|once
CAISEESIMNTEAFF
TGTGCCATCAGTGAGGAGTCCATAATGAACACTGAAGCTTTCTTT
>TRBJ1-1|TRBV19|TRBD1|NA
CASSTTGTAVGTEAFF
TGTGCCAGTAGTACCACCGGGACAGCGGTTGGAACTGAAGCTTTCTTT
>TRBJ2-3|TRBV20-1|TRBD2|NA
CSASYAGGTDTQYF
TGCAGTGCTAGTTACGCGGGGGGCACAGATACGCAGTATTTT
>TRBJ1-5|TRBV2|NA|NA
CASRGANQPQHF
TGTGCCAGCAGGGGTGCCAATCAGCCCCAGCATTTT
>TRBJ1-3|TRBV11-2|NA|NA
CASSLDRGNSGNTIYF
TGTGCCAGCAGCTTAGATCGGGGGAACTCTGGAAACACCATATATTTT
>TRBJ2-7|TRBV4-1|NA|NA
CASSQDPLGGRYEQYF
TGCGCCAGCAGCCAAGATCCGCTAGGCGGTCGATACGAGCAGTACTTC
>TRBJ1-5|TRBV5-6|NA|NA
CASSLAGPWTGNQPQHF
TGTGCCAGCAGCTTGGCTGGGCCGTGGACCGGCAATCAGCCCCAGCATTTT
>TRBJ1-5|TRBV28|NA|NA
CASSLGESNQPQHF
TGTGCCAGCAGTTTGGGAGAATCTAATCAGCCCCAGCATTTT
>TRBJ1-5|TRBV19|TRBD1|NA
CASRLDRVGDQPQHF
TGTGCCAGTAGATTGGACAGGGTGGGCGATCAGCCCCAGCATTTT
>TRBJ1-4|TRBV4-1|NA|NA
CASSQVPSDYNEKLFF
TGCGCCAGCAGCCAAGTCCCCTCGGACTATAATGAAAAACTGTTTTTT
>TRBJ1-2|TRBV19|TRBD1|NA
CASSRTGFYGYTF
TGTGCCAGTAGTCGGACAGGGTTCTATGGCTACACCTTC
>TRBJ2-7|TRBV25-1|TRBD1|NA
CASTTGGSYEQYF
TGTGCCAGCACGACAGGGGGCTCCTACGAGCAGTACTTC
>TRBJ1-4|TRBV13|NA|few
CASSLQAGALNEKLFF
TGTGCCAGCAGCCTCCAGGCCGGGGCCCTTAATGAAAAACTGTTTTTT
>TRBJ2-5|TRBV3-1/TRBV3-2|TRBD2|NA
CASSQPSVVAGEETQYF
TGTGCCAGCAGCCAACCCTCGGTGGTAGCGGGAGAAGAGACCCAGTACTTC
>TRBJ2-7|TRBV6-5|NA|few
CASSYSIIRAEQYF
TGTGCCAGCAGTTACTCGATCATCAGAGCCGAGCAGTACTTC